These T cell receptor beta chains were read from a single sample in a study of spatial heterogeneity in lung cancer. Via MiXCR, TCRdb re-called the 5' RACE reads, giving one row per CDR3 protein. The data contain about 100,000 distinct CDR3 sequences, approximately 19% of them seen just once; the ten biggest clones take up just over 20%. The source material was PBMCs, sampled at follow-up. The receptors were sampled from a male donor with early-stage non-small cell lung cancer. CDR3s include the opening cysteine and the closing phenylalanine or tryptophan. The D gene is left open where the match is weak. Only part of the rows carry a size: once, few, many, or a class if the clone is expanded.

d_call j_call clone_size v_call cdr3_aa cdr3_nt
- TRBJ2-5 - TRBV20-1 CSARAGASPGATQYF TGCAGTGCTAGAGCAGGAGCCTCCCCCGGGGCGACCCAGTACTTC
- TRBJ2-2 few TRBV19 CASNWDGTGELFF TGTGCCAGTAACTGGGACGGCACCGGGGAGCTGTTTTTT
- TRBJ1-3 few TRBV7-9 CASSGRNSGNTIYF TGTGCCAGCAGCGGACGGAACTCTGGAAACACCATATATTTT
- TRBJ2-1 many TRBV7-8 CASSLEGTGENEQFF TGTGCCAGCAGCTTAGAAGGGACCGGGGAAAATGAGCAGTTCTTC
- TRBJ1-2 few TRBV2 CASSGGVYYGYTF TGTGCCAGCAGTGGTGGGGTTTACTATGGCTACACCTTC
TRBD2 TRBJ2-5 - TRBV20-1 CSAIRRLAGGLIQETQYF TGCAGTGCTATTCGAAGGCTAGCGGGAGGCCTGATTCAAGAGACCCAGTACTTC
- TRBJ1-1 few TRBV3-1 CASSQVQSTEAFF TGTGCCAGCAGCCAAGTGCAGAGCACTGAAGCTTTCTTT
- TRBJ2-7 many TRBV2 CASSETAKDYEQYF TGTGCCAGCAGTGAAACAGCCAAGGACTACGAGCAGTACTTC
- TRBJ1-6 - TRBV6-5 CASSYSWAVRNSPLHF TGTGCCAGCAGTTACTCTTGGGCAGTCCGGAATTCACCCCTCCACTTT
- TRBJ1-5 many TRBV6-1 CASSEEGNLAQPQHF TGTGCCAGCAGTGAAGAGGGAAACCTGGCTCAGCCCCAGCATTTT
- TRBJ1-2 - TRBV3-2 CASSPHRGRNGYTF TGTGCCAGCAGCCCCCACAGGGGCAGGAATGGCTACACCTTC
- TRBJ1-5 few TRBV6-5 CASSEQGQPQHF TGTGCCAGCAGTGAACAGGGCCAGCCCCAGCATTTT
- TRBJ1-5 - TRBV19 CASSPTTGTGNQPQHF TGTGCCAGTAGTCCCACCACAGGGACTGGCAATCAGCCCCAGCATTTT
- TRBJ2-1 few TRBV27 CASSLVGSSYNEQFF TGTGCCAGCAGTTTAGTTGGGAGCTCCTACAATGAGCAGTTCTTC
TRBD1 TRBJ2-2 few TRBV6-1 CASSERGWEGGYDTGELFF TGTGCCAGCAGTGAAAGGGGTTGGGAAGGGGGCTACGACACCGGGGAGCTGTTTTTT
TRBD1 TRBJ1-6 - TRBV6-6 CASRTDRVNSPLHF TGTGCCAGCAGAACAGACAGGGTAAATTCACCCCTCCACTTT
TRBD1 TRBJ1-1 few TRBV12-3/TRBV12-4 CASSRDRVAEAFF TGTGCCAGCAGTAGGGACAGGGTCGCTGAAGCTTTCTTT
- TRBJ2-3 - TRBV7-9 CASSLEGDPSNTDTQYF TGTGCCAGCAGCTTAGAAGGGGATCCATCAAACACAGATACGCAGTATTTT
- TRBJ1-2 many TRBV18 CASSRDGYYGYTF TGTGCCAGCTCACGTGACGGTTATTATGGCTACACCTTC
- TRBJ2-1 - TRBV24-1 CATSDFSFGGREQFF TGTGCCACCAGTGATTTTTCTTTCGGGGGAAGAGAGCAGTTCTTC
- TRBJ2-3 few TRBV5-1 CASSQTPAGSEPDTQYF TGCGCCAGCAGCCAGACCCCTGCCGGGAGTGAGCCAGATACGCAGTATTTT
- TRBJ1-1 - TRBV6-5 CASSYRPVGTEAFF TGTGCCAGCAGTTACCGTCCGGTGGGCACTGAAGCTTTCTTT
- TRBJ2-3 - TRBV7-2 CASSLVTMAQYF TGTGCCAGCAGCTTAGTTACCATGGCGCAGTATTTT
- TRBJ1-6 - TRBV14 CASSPQRGIVSPLHF TGTGCCAGCAGCCCTCAACGTGGAATAGTTTCACCCCTCCACTTT
- TRBJ2-7 - TRBV6-5 CASSYSSYGSSYEQYF TGTGCCAGCAGTTACTCGAGCTACGGGAGCTCCTACGAGCAGTACTTC
TRBD1 TRBJ1-6 - TRBV20-1 CSAWDRGSPLHF TGCAGTGCTTGGGACAGAGGTTCACCCCTCCACTTT
- TRBJ1-5 many TRBV29-1 CSVGGASNQPQHF TGCAGCGTTGGAGGGGCTAGCAATCAGCCCCAGCATTTT
TRBD1 TRBJ1-1 few TRBV6-6 CASSRGQVAAEAFF TGTGCCAGCAGTAGGGGACAGGTTGCTGCTGAAGCTTTCTTT
TRBD1 TRBJ1-2 many TRBV2 CASKPLSGTGYGYTF TGTGCCAGCAAACCATTGTCCGGGACAGGCTATGGCTACACCTTC
TRBD2 TRBJ2-2 few TRBV9 CASTPRGTRNTGELFF TGTGCCAGCACCCCCCGTGGGACTAGGAACACCGGGGAGCTGTTTTTT
TRBD2 TRBJ2-3 - TRBV7-2 CASSLAFLGTSGRTDTQYF TGTGCCAGCAGCTTAGCCTTCTTGGGGACTAGCGGACGCACAGATACGCAGTATTTT
- TRBJ1-2 - TRBV27 CASPFPQVGLYGYTF TGTGCCAGCCCTTTCCCGCAGGTTGGCCTTTATGGCTACACCTTC
- TRBJ2-1 - TRBV19 CASSIGQIQNEQFF TGTGCCAGTAGTATAGGTCAGATACAGAATGAGCAGTTCTTC
- TRBJ2-2 many TRBV4-3 CASSQDMRPDTGELFF TGCGCCAGCAGCCAAGATATGCGACCTGACACCGGGGAGCTGTTTTTT
- TRBJ2-7 few TRBV3-1 CASSPRPQLFYEQYF TGTGCCAGCAGCCCTCGACCGCAACTTTTCTACGAGCAGTACTTC
- TRBJ2-5 - TRBV9 CASSGGLRETQYF TGTGCCAGCAGCGGCGGACTGAGGGAGACCCAGTACTTC
- TRBJ2-3 many TRBV10-3 CAISGGRGTDTQYF TGTGCCATCAGTGGTGGTCGGGGCACAGATACGCAGTATTTT
- TRBJ1-4 few TRBV5-6 CASSFTATNEKLFF TGTGCCAGCAGCTTTACAGCAACTAATGAAAAACTGTTTTTT
TRBD1 TRBJ2-3 many TRBV11-2 CASTPGTGVADTQYF TGTGCCAGCACCCCCGGGACAGGGGTGGCAGATACGCAGTATTTT
TRBD1 TRBJ2-5 few TRBV3-1 CASSPGQARETQYF TGTGCCAGCAGCCCGGGACAGGCTAGAGAGACCCAGTACTTC
- TRBJ1-6 many TRBV20-1 CSARVGERSPLHF TGCAGTGCTAGAGTCGGGGAGCGATCACCCCTCCACTTT
- TRBJ2-7 - TRBV2 CASSVATYEQYF TGTGCCAGCAGTGTAGCGACCTACGAGCAGTACTTC
- TRBJ2-7 - TRBV2 CASSESGTGYEQYF TGTGCCAGCAGTGAATCTGGCACGGGGTACGAGCAGTACTTC
- TRBJ1-1 few TRBV27 CASSLSTPGSLNLMNTEAFF TGTGCCAGCAGTTTATCGACTCCGGGCAGCCTCAACCTTATGAACACTGAAGCTTTCTTT
TRBD2 TRBJ2-3 - TRBV15 CATSRGKPALAPTDTQYF TGTGCCACCAGCAGAGGAAAACCAGCACTAGCGCCCACAGATACGCAGTATTTT
TRBD1 TRBJ1-1 few TRBV7-2 CVSTQTGSTEAFF TGTGTCAGCACCCAGACAGGGAGCACTGAAGCTTTCTTT
- TRBJ1-5 - TRBV4-2 CASSQDTGGSNQPQHF TGTGCCAGCAGCCAAGATACAGGTGGGAGCAATCAGCCCCAGCATTTT
TRBD1 TRBJ2-6 many TRBV4-1 CASSQRGGGNSGANVLTF TGCGCCAGCAGCCAGCGAGGGGGCGGAAACTCTGGGGCCAACGTCCTGACTTTC
TRBD2 TRBJ2-1 - TRBV7-6 CASSYTSGTYNEQFF TGTGCCAGCAGCTATACTAGCGGGACCTACAATGAGCAGTTCTTC
- TRBJ2-3 few TRBV12-3/TRBV12-4 CASSYLRGPDTQYF TGTGCCAGCAGTTATCTCCGGGGTCCAGATACGCAGTATTTT
TRBD2 TRBJ2-2 - TRBV20-1 CSAPGTSGRRGELFF TGCAGTGCGCCAGGGACTAGCGGGAGGCGAGGGGAGCTGTTTTTT
- TRBJ1-5 - TRBV6-2/TRBV6-3 CASSYLTSNQPQHF TGTGCCAGCAGTTACTTGACAAGCAATCAGCCCCAGCATTTT
- TRBJ2-1 - TRBV29-1 CSVDRSSYNEQFF TGCAGCGTTGACAGGAGCTCCTACAATGAGCAGTTCTTC
TRBD2 TRBJ2-3 many TRBV29-1 CSVESTSGRGGTQYF TGCAGCGTTGAATCGACTAGCGGGAGAGGAGGTACGCAGTATTTT
TRBD1 TRBJ2-7 few TRBV20-1 CSATGGQGGTYEQYF TGCAGTGCTACCGGCGGACAGGGGGGGACCTACGAGCAGTACTTC
- TRBJ1-2 many TRBV24-1 CATSDPDSNYGYTF TGTGCCACCAGTGATCCAGACAGTAACTATGGCTACACCTTC
TRBD1 TRBJ1-5 few TRBV24-1 CATSDATGSGQPQHF TGTGCCACCAGTGATGCGACAGGGTCAGGTCAGCCCCAGCATTTT
- TRBJ2-1 - TRBV5-8 CASSLLGSGEQFF TGTGCCAGCAGCTTGCTAGGGTCTGGTGAGCAGTTCTTC
- TRBJ1-2 once TRBV21-1 CASSQTCYGYTF TGTGCCAGCAGCCAGACCTGCTATGGCTACACCTTC